The 8 T cell receptor beta chains below all came from one sample that was sequenced in a study of T-cell reconstitution after alpha-beta-depleted transplantation in children (dated by TCRdb to the mid-2010s). Library preparation used PCR. Data came from an Illumina HiSeq 2500. Molecular barcoding was employed in the preparation of TCR libraries, with unique molecular identifiers being used to normalize TCRbeta repertoire quantification. In-frame beta chains were kept once TCRdb had trimmed the public reads at Q25 with fastp and called clones with MiXCR. Each CDR3 protein appears once, grouped with its most common genes and DNA. In all, the sample holds around 480,000 distinct CDR3 sequences, and approximately 32% of those were seen once. The ten most abundant clones make up 2% to 3% of the sample. The sequencing here drew on PBMCs from the stem cell graft donor, taken from the stem cell graft. The receptor source for this set is a human donor who donated a stem cell graft to a child with aplastic anemia.

In its sample, this clonotype was seen a few times. This rearrangement joins TRBV12-3 or TRBV12-4 to TRBJ1-2, with D unresolved. V dropped 3 bases and J dropped 6 bases, with 8 bases sitting between them. This CDR3 contains 12 residues. CDR3 nucleotides: TGTGCCAGCAGTTTGGCCAGAAATGGCTACACCTTC. Translated, it gives CASSLARNGYTF.

V and J are TRBV27 and TRBJ1-4, with TRBD1 matching over 8 bases. Germline loops: CDR1 MNHEY, CDR2 SMNVEV (reference sequence). The CDR3 runs 16 residues. With V trimmed by 5 bases and J by 3 bases, 8 bases remained unmatched. For the CDR3, the DNA is TGTGCCAGCAGTGCGACAGGGGTCTGGGCTAATGAAAAACTGTTTTTT. Protein: CASSATGVWANEKLFF.

J is TRBJ2-5 and V is TRBV28; D is possibly TRBD1 (5 bases). The CDR3 runs 13 residues. Germline values: CDR1 MDHEN, CDR2 SYDVKM. V was clipped by 3 bases and J by 4 bases, with 9 bases between them. CDR3 in DNA: TGTGCCAGCAGTTTTCAGGGCGTAGAGACCCAGTACTTC. Translating gives CASSFQGVETQYF. Looking up the rest from reference TRBV28 and TRBJ2-5 gives the full variable domain: DVKVTQSSRYLVKRTGEKVFLECVQDMDHENMFWYRQDPGLGLRLIYFSYDVKMKEKGDIPEGYSVSREKKERFSLILESASTNQTSMYLCASSFQGVETQYFGPGTRLLVL.

The chain couples TRBV5-4 to TRBJ2-1; TRBD2 might be the D (5 bases). V lost 0 bases to trimming and J lost 0 bases, with 13 bases between them. CDR3 length: 17 residues. The germline gives CDR1 SGHNT, CDR2 YYREEE (reference sequence). The CDR3 reads CASSLAQAASSYNEQFF. CDR3 DNA sequence: TGTGCCAGCAGCTTGGCCCAAGCGGCCAGCTCCTACAATGAGCAGTTCTTC.

The rearrangement uses TRBV30 and TRBJ2-7, with D uncertain. The CDR3 is 14 residues long. CDR1 is GTSNPN, CDR2 SVGIG, per germline (reference sequence). Deletions cut 0 bases from V and 5 bases from J, with 14 bases between. CDR3 in DNA: TGTGCCTGGAGTGTAACGTCGCCCGTGGACGAGCAGTACTTC. Residues: CAWSVTSPVDEQYF.

This chain connects TRBV27 to TRBJ1-2; a possible D gene is TRBD1 (5 bases). Germline assignment: CDR1 MNHEY and CDR2 SMNVEV (reference sequence). The CDR3 extends over 15 amino acids. The V and J ends lost 2 bases and 0 bases respectively, with 10 bases between them. The CDR3 spells CASSLRGLANYGYTF. For the CDR3, the DNA is TGTGCCAGCAGTTTAAGGGGCCTCGCTAACTATGGCTACACCTTC.

There are a few counts of this clonotype. This rearrangement joins TRBV20-1 to TRBJ2-7; D might be TRBD2 (5 bases). The CDR3 runs to 14 residues. With 3 bases removed from V and 4 bases from J, the gap between germline ends came to 16 bases. CDR1 DFQATT and CDR2 SNEGSKA come from the germline V gene (reference sequence). CDR3 amino acids: CSASWAGNAYEQYF. The CDR3 DNA reads as TGCAGTGCTAGCTGGGCGGGCAATGCGTACGAGCAGTACTTC.

This chain joins TRBV20-1 and TRBJ1-4; tentative D call: TRBD1 (6 bases). The CDR3 has 13 amino acids. CDR1 is DFQATT, CDR2 SNEGSKA, per germline (reference sequence). V was clipped by 1 base and J by 6 bases, with 9 bases between them. This CDR3 reads CSARGDTHEKLFF. Written as DNA, the CDR3 is TGCAGTGCTAGAGGGGACACCCATGAAAAACTGTTTTTT.